The present entry profiles one TCR beta chain with its context. These data are taken from a study of shared clonotypes between healthy human individuals. TCRdb keeps only in-frame clones here, not all; method: immunoSEQ multiplex PCR. The top ten hold 1.5% to 2% of the sample, which has some 2,100,000 clones, more than 85% seen once. Trimming removed 0 bases at V and 3 bases at J, with 15 bases between. Germline CDR1 is LGHNA and CDR2 is YNFKEQ. CDR3 size: 16 residues. CD45RO-negative, CCR7-positively selected cells formed the naive CD8 fraction, excluding terminally differentiated effector memory CD45RA+ cells.

Sequencing was carried out using naive CD8+ T cells from PBMCs. The chain has TRBV4-2 and TRBJ2-7; D is perhaps TRBD2 (5 bases). The receptor was isolated from a young man in good health. Some clones in this sample may be carry-over from other donors' samples. CDR3 amino acids: CASSQEGISAYYEQYF. The CDR3 nucleotides are TGTGCCAGCAGCCAAGAAGGGATTAGCGCCTACTACGAGCAGTACTTC.